The 8 T cell receptor beta chains in this list originate from one sample, sequenced in a study of identical twins. MiXCR was run by TCRdb on the 5' RACE reads, yielding one entry per CDR3 protein. The sample yields 450,000 or so distinct CDR3 sequences, approximately 17% seen once. The source material was naive T cells sorted from blood. All receptors derive from a man aged 50 to 60 in good health.

This clonotype has more than one count but fewer than ten. The chain recombines TRBV20-1 with TRBJ2-1; TRBD1 matches at 10 bases. Germline assignment: CDR1 DFQATT and CDR2 SNEGSKA (reference sequence). V lost 1 base and J lost 7; bases outside the gene matches: 13. The CDR3 contains 17 residues. The CDR3 bases are TGCAGTGCTAGAGGTTACCTCGACAGGGGGCAGAGGAATGAGCAGTTCTTC. Protein sequence: CSARGYLDRGQRNEQFF.

A few counts support this clonotype. The V and J genes are TRBV5-1 and TRBJ2-1; perhaps TRBD2 as D (6 bases). The V gene lost 0 bases and the J gene lost 9 bases, with 13 bases spanning the gap. There are 14 residues in the CDR3. Per germline, CDR1 SGHRS and CDR2 YFSETQ. CDR3 nucleotides: TGCGCCAGCAGCTTGGGTCGGGGGTACGGTGAGCAGTTCTTC. Translated: CASSLGRGYGEQFF.

Ten or more counts support this clonotype. The genes are TRBV5-6 and TRBJ1-1; 7 bases agree with TRBD1. The V gene's germline CDR1 is SGHDT and CDR2 YYEEEE. The trim removed 4 bases at V and 10 bases at J, leaving 7 bases unmatched. CDR3 length equals 12 residues. The CDR3 is CASSIDRVSAFF. CDR3 nucleotides: TGTGCCAGCAGCATCGACAGGGTTTCAGCTTTCTTT.

This clonotype was counted a few times. The CDR3 sequence is CASSLGSADSYNEQFF. DNA for the CDR3: TGTGCCAGCAGCTTGGGGTCGGCGGACTCCTACAATGAGCAGTTCTTC. The chain carries TRBV5-6 and TRBJ2-1; no reliable D call. Deletions cut 0 bases from V and 0 bases from J, with 10 bases between. The CDR3 is made up of 16 amino acids. Germline-derived CDR1 and CDR2 are SGHDT and YYEEEE.

This sequence joins TRBV19 and TRBJ2-1; 8 bases agree with TRBD2. V was pared by 2 bases and J by 0 bases, with 3 bases of the junction left unmatched. This CDR3 is 16 amino acids long. Germline CDR1 LNHDA, CDR2 SQIVND (reference sequence). The CDR3 sequence is CASSIRAGGSYNEQFF. The CDR3 DNA sequence: TGTGCCAGTAGTATACGGGCGGGGGGCTCCTACAATGAGCAGTTCTTC.

This clonotype has at least ten counts. The chain links TRBV20-1 to TRBJ1-1, with D perhaps matching TRBD1 (6 bases). The germline CDR1 and CDR2 sequences are DFQATT and SNEGSKA (reference sequence). Deletions cut 5 bases from V and 1 base from J, with 14 bases between. CDR3 length: 14 amino acids. CDR3 sequence reads: CSAYRGASNTEAFF. CDR3 coding DNA: TGCAGTGCTTATCGGGGGGCCTCGAACACTGAAGCTTTCTTT.

This clonotype turned up a few times. The chain has TRBV5-1 and TRBJ1-1; D perhaps matches TRBD1 (5 bases). Germline CDR1 SGHRS, CDR2 YFSETQ. The ends were cut back, 4 bases at V and 6 bases at J, with 13 bases in the middle. The CDR3 is 13 amino acids. The CDR3 coding sequence is TGCGCCAGCAGCCTTCTAGGGGTAGCTGAAGCTTTCTTT. Its translation is CASSLLGVAEAFF.

This clonotype came up many times. J is TRBJ2-5 and V is TRBV11-2; D call uncertain. The CDR3 has 12 residues. Germline V gives CDR1 SGHAT, CDR2 FQNNGV. V lost 7 bases and J lost 2, with 8 bases in between. Here the CDR3 DNA reads TGTGCCAGCAAAACCCTACAAGAGACCCAGTACTTC. Translation gives CASKTLQETQYF.